The rows below give T cell receptor beta chains drawn from one sample of a study of T cells in Graves' hyperthyroidism and ophthalmopathy. TCRdb used MiXCR to reprocess the multiplex PCR reads, holding one entry per CDR3 protein. Of about 480,000 distinct CDR3 sequences listed, approximately 15% are singletons. The specimen was blood. Receptor source: a woman aged 18 to 35 with Graves' hyperthyroidism. The CDR3 runs from the conserved cysteine through the conserved F or W. The D gene is left open where the match is weak. Clone sizes are given selectively: once, few, many, or a class where the clone is expanded.

J gene,clone size,V gene,D gene,CDR3 DNA,CDR3 protein
TRBJ1-4,-,TRBV29-1,TRBD1,TGCAGCGTTGGTTCTGGACAGGGGGCTGAAAAACTGTTTTTT,CSVGSGQGAEKLFF
TRBJ2-1,many,TRBV5-8,-,TGTGCCAGCAGCCCCCCGGGGGATTTCTCCTACAATGAGCAGTTCTTC,CASSPPGDFSYNEQFF
TRBJ1-3,few,TRBV29-1,-,TGCAGCGTTGTTTGGCAGAGCGCTGGAAACACCATATATTTT,CSVVWQSAGNTIYF
TRBJ2-7,many,TRBV25-1,TRBD2,TGTGCCAGCAGTGACTCTATAGCGGGAGTCTACGAGCAGTACTTC,CASSDSIAGVYEQYF
TRBJ2-3,many,TRBV2,TRBD2,TGTGCCAGCACCCGAGCGGGAGGGCCCGCAGATACGCAGTATTTT,CASTRAGGPADTQYF
TRBJ2-1,many,TRBV12-3/TRBV12-4,-,TGTGCCAGCAGTTTAGAGGAACGGAACTACTACAATGAGCAGTTCTTC,CASSLEERNYYNEQFF
TRBJ2-1,many,TRBV7-6,TRBD2,TGTGCCAGCAGCCTTAGGGTGCGGAGCGGGAGAGGCAATGAGCAGTTCTTC,CASSLRVRSGRGNEQFF
TRBJ1-6,-,TRBV2,TRBD1,TGTGCCAGCAGTGCGGGACAGGGGGCAAATTCACCCCTCCACTTT,CASSAGQGANSPLHF
TRBJ2-5,-,TRBV15,-,TGTGCCACCACCCTGGGAGCGGTCCAAGAGACCCAGTACTTC,CATTLGAVQETQYF
TRBJ2-1,many,TRBV15,-,TGTGCCACCAGCAGAGCCGGGACCCGCAATGAGCAGTTCTTC,CATSRAGTRNEQFF
TRBJ1-1,many,TRBV6-1,-,TGTGCCAGCAGTTATCTCGGGCTGGAGAACACTGAAGCTTTCTTT,CASSYLGLENTEAFF
TRBJ1-2,many,TRBV20-1,-,TGCAGTGCTAAAGTCGTGGGGACGGACTATGGCTACACCTTC,CSAKVVGTDYGYTF
TRBJ1-2,many,TRBV3-1,-,TGTGCCAGCAGCCAAGGGCAGGCCCTTAACTATGGCTACACCTTC,CASSQGQALNYGYTF
TRBJ1-3,few,TRBV12-5,TRBD1,TGTGCTAGTGGTTCGAGGGGACAGGGCTACCGCGGAAACACCATATATTTT,CASGSRGQGYRGNTIYF
TRBJ2-5,many,TRBV18,TRBD1,TGTGCCAGCTCGCGGGACAGGAGGGGAGAGACCCAGTACTTC,CASSRDRRGETQYF
TRBJ1-1,many,TRBV28,-,TGTGCCAGCAGTCACCACCCAACGAAAATGAACACTGAAGCTTTCTTT,CASSHHPTKMNTEAFF
TRBJ2-1,many,TRBV11-2,TRBD2,TGTGCCAGCAGCTTAGCAGCGGGATTAAGGAATGAGCAGTTCTTC,CASSLAAGLRNEQFF
TRBJ2-3,many,TRBV7-9,TRBD2,TGTGCCAGCAGCCCCGGGACTAGCGTCACAGATACGCAGTATTTT,CASSPGTSVTDTQYF
TRBJ2-1,many,TRBV6-1,-,TGTGCCAGCACCCCAGGGCTCTACAATGAGCAGTTCTTC,CASTPGLYNEQFF
TRBJ1-1,-,TRBV14,-,TGTGCCAGCAGCCCGCGCAGGGGCTCGAACACTGAAGCTTTCTTT,CASSPRRGSNTEAFF
TRBJ2-2,-,TRBV9,-,TGTGCCAGCAGCGTCGGCAGGGGGACTATCGGGGAGCTGTTTTTT,CASSVGRGTIGELFF